A single sample gave rise to the 5 T cell receptor beta chains below, sequenced in a study of Ad26.COV2.S vaccination and SARS-CoV-2 variants. Clones were sequenced by immunoSEQ multiplex PCR, and TCRdb holds only the in-frame ones, with some missing. This sample carries hundreds of thousands of clones, 88% of them seen once, and the ten largest clones take 6.4%. Treatment meaning: around 19 received Ad26.COV2.S at low or high dose, single or two shots; 5 received placebo; per-sample allocation not given. The samples date from day 63 after the first vaccine or placebo injection. This sample comprised peripheral blood, obtained in a trial of Ad26.COV2.S vaccine versus placebo. The source is a person between 18 and 59 years old who received the Ad26.COV2.S COVID-19 vaccine or a placebo.

V gene TRBV5-1 combines with J gene TRBJ1-1; D possibly corresponds to TRBD1 (6 bases). This CDR3 is built from 16 residues. CDR1 is SGHRS, CDR2 YFSETQ, per germline. V lost 3 bases and J 0 bases, leaving 15 bases between the germline ends. Here the CDR3 DNA reads TGCGCCAGCAGCTCCGGGACACACATTATGAACACTGAAGCTTTCTTT. Translation: CASSSGTHIMNTEAFF.

The CDR3: CASSFTRREQFF. For the CDR3, the DNA is TGCGCCAGCAGCTTCACCCGACGTGAGCAGTTCTTC. This chain uses TRBV5-1 with TRBJ2-1; D is unresolved. V lost 2 bases and J lost 9, with 9 bases in between. CDR3 size: 12 residues. The V gene's germline CDR1 is SGHRS and CDR2 YFSETQ.

As for this clone: The junction departs from germline at one end; a sequencing error may be responsible. The genes are TRBV6-1 and TRBJ1-2; tentatively, D is TRBD1 (5 bases). Germline V lookup: CDR1 MNHNS, CDR2 SASEGT. This CDR3 has 12 residues. CDR3 residues: CASSEGQKQIHF. The CDR3 bases are TGTGCCAGCAGTGAAGGACAGAAGCAGATTCACTTC.

Concerning this clone itself: One end of the junction is discordant with germline, which a read error may explain. The chain uses TRBV7-7 and TRBJ2-5; 11 bases line up with TRBD1. Germline loops: CDR1 SSHAT, CDR2 FNYEAQ (reference sequence). The length of the CDR3 is 15 residues. The CDR3 protein is CASSSPGQGEETQYF. The DNA of the CDR3 is TGTGCTAGCAGCTCTCCGGGACAGGGGGAAGAGACCCAGTACTTC.

V usage is TRBV19 and J usage is TRBJ2-3; 9 nucleotides line up with TRBD2. Germline CDR1 reads LNHDA; CDR2 reads SQIVND (reference sequence). This CDR3 comprises 17 residues. With V trimmed by 6 bases and J by 3 bases, 13 bases remained unmatched. The DNA for the CDR3 is TGTGCCAGTAGCCGCCAGGGAGGCCTAGCGGGAACAGATACGCAGTATTTT. Translated, it gives CASSRQGGLAGTDTQYF. Together with reference TRBV19 and TRBJ2-3, the CDR3 gives the full variable domain: DGGITQSPKYLFRKEGQNVTLSCEQNLNHDAMYWYRQDPGQGLRLIYYSQIVNDFQKGDIAEGYSVSREKKESFPLTVTSAQKNPTAFYLCASSRQGGLAGTDTQYFGPGTRLTVL.